The next 17 T cell receptor beta chains were all read from a single sample in a study of cytomegalovirus exposure and HLA in healthy donors. 13 Jbeta primers and 60 Vbeta primers were used for the PCR. The repertoire was sequenced with immunoSEQ multiplex PCR; TCRdb's copy has only in-frame clones and lacks some. Of more than 95,000 clones in the sample, 60% to 85% were seen once. Sequenced material: PBMCs. The receptor set was obtained from a young man in good health and CMV-seronegative.

This clone came up once. This chain connects TRBV27 to TRBJ1-5; 8 positions match TRBD1. The CDR3 sequence is 15 residues long. V shed 8 bases, J shed 3 bases, and the junction held 9 bases outside the gene matches. Germline-derived CDR1 and CDR2 are MNHEY and SMNVEV (reference sequence). The CDR3, as DNA: TGTGCCAGCGCAATCGGGACAGGCGTCAATCAGCCCCAGCATTTT. Encoded protein: CASAIGTGVNQPQHF.

Points on this clone: Other DNA sequences in the same sample also yield this CDR3. This chain links TRBV27 with TRBJ2-2; D is possibly TRBD2 (7 bases). Between the trimmed V and J ends, which lost 6 bases and 7 bases, there was a span of 15 bases. Germline-derived CDR1 and CDR2 are MNHEY and SMNVEV (reference sequence). The CDR3 has 14 amino acids. Here the CDR3 reads CASSWGGPNGELFF. The CDR3 DNA sequence: TGTGCCAGCAGCTGGGGGGGCCCTAACGGGGAGCTGTTTTTT.

The chain couples TRBV6-1 to TRBJ2-3, with TRBD1 matching over 9 bases. The J segment lost 5 bases and the V segment lost 3 bases, leaving 12 bases of the junction unmatched. The germline CDR1 and CDR2 sequences are MNHNS and SASEGT. The CDR3 has 17 amino acids. This CDR3 is CASSDVRGTGHRDTQYF. DNA of the CDR3: TGTGCCAGCAGTGATGTGAGGGGGACAGGGCATAGAGATACGCAGTATTTT.

This clone came up a few times. The chain has TRBV4-1 and TRBJ1-4; D gene ambiguous. CDR3 length equals 15 residues. CDR1 is MGHRA and CDR2 is YSYEKL in the germline V gene. Trimming took off 1 base at V and 6 bases at J, with 12 bases between the two ends. CDR3 in DNA: TGCGCCAGCAGCCAAGGAGAAGCCGGGTATGAAAAACTGTTTTTT. Translated, it gives CASSQGEAGYEKLFF.

The chain uses TRBV7-9 and TRBJ2-7; TRBD1 matches at 10 bases. Per the germline V gene, CDR1 is SEHNR and CDR2 is FQNEAQ (reference sequence). The CDR3 spans 16 residues. Trimming removed 6 bases from V and 5 bases from J; junction bases left unmatched: 13. The CDR3 DNA is TGTGCCAGCAGTTCTCCCGTCGGGACAGGGGAGGACGAGCAGTACTTC. It translates to CASSSPVGTGEDEQYF.

There are a few counts of this clone. The chain employs TRBV7-6 and TRBJ1-1; D perhaps matches TRBD1 (6 bases). The CDR3 covers 14 residues. The germline CDR1 and CDR2 sequences are SGHVS and FNYEAQ. The V gene lost 5 bases and the J gene lost 5 bases, with 15 bases spanning the gap. The CDR3 region is CASSRGLGGTEAFF. CDR3 bases: TGTGCCAGCAGCCGGGGGCTCGGGGGGACTGAAGCTTTCTTT.

V is TRBV5-1 and J is TRBJ1-1; no reliable D call. In germline, CDR1 is SGHRS, CDR2 YFSETQ. Trimming took 1 base from V and 0 from J, leaving 4 bases between them. This CDR3 spans 13 amino acids. DNA for the CDR3: TGCGCCAGCAGCTTGATCGTGAACACTGAAGCTTTCTTT. Translated, it gives CASSLIVNTEAFF.

The CDR3 DNA reads TGTGCCAGCAGTTCAAGTTGGGAGACTGAAGCTTTCTTT. This codes for CASSSSWETEAFF. This sequence joins TRBV6-6 and TRBJ1-1; no firm D call. Trimming took off 4 bases at V and 5 bases at J, with 11 bases between the two ends. The CDR3 contains 13 residues. In germline, CDR1 is MNHNY, CDR2 SVGAGI (reference sequence).

J is TRBJ1-4 and V is TRBV5-1; no clear D. V was pared by 1 base and J by 8 bases, with 12 bases between. The germline V gene has CDR1 SGHRS and CDR2 YFSETQ. The CDR3 runs to 14 residues. CDR3 region: CASSLSYSEEKLFF. CDR3 DNA: TGCGCCAGCAGCTTGTCATACAGTGAGGAAAAACTGTTTTTT.

The V gene is TRBV20-1, the J gene TRBJ2-7; TRBD1 matches 7 bases. The V gene end was trimmed by 8 bases and the J gene end by 6 bases; junction bases not matched to a gene: 7. CDR1 is DFQATT, CDR2 SNEGSKA, per germline (reference sequence). The CDR3 length is 11 residues. The CDR3 loop reads CSSPQGREQYF. The DNA of the CDR3 is TGCAGTTCGCCACAGGGGCGCGAGCAGTACTTC.

J is TRBJ2-5 and V is TRBV7-2, with 7 bases lining up with TRBD1. The junction had 3 bases not matched to a gene; V was cut back by 5 bases and J by 3 bases. This CDR3 spans 13 amino acids. Per the germline V gene, CDR1 is SGHTA and CDR2 is FQGNSA. The CDR3 sequence: CASSRQGEETQYF. DNA of the CDR3: TGTGCCAGCAGCAGACAGGGCGAAGAGACCCAGTACTTC.

This clone was seen only once. The chain has TRBV6-1 and TRBJ2-2, with a possible D match to TRBD1 (5 bases). Germline loops: CDR1 MNHNS, CDR2 SASEGT. Trimming took off 5 bases at V and 7 bases at J, with 17 bases between the two ends. This CDR3 has 15 amino acids. CDR3 amino acids: CASSPLPQGFGELFF. CDR3 nucleotides: TGTGCCAGCAGTCCTCTTCCTCAGGGATTCGGGGAGCTGTTTTTT.

The genes are TRBV5-1 and TRBJ1-1; TRBD1 aligns across 7 bases. Trimming at V came to 1 base and at J to 0 bases, leaving 9 bases not matched to a gene. The CDR3 loop spans 17 amino acids. Germline CDR1 and CDR2: SGHRS and YFSETQ. The CDR3 spells CASSLPRTGLMNTEAFF. The CDR3 nucleotides read TGCGCCAGCAGCTTGCCTAGGACAGGACTTATGAACACTGAAGCTTTCTTT.

This chain uses TRBV7-9 with TRBJ1-1; D might be TRBD1 (6 bases). V gave up 1 base and J gave up 6 bases, with 6 bases separating them. This CDR3 contains 12 residues. Germline CDR1 reads SEHNR; CDR2 reads FQNEAQ (reference sequence). DNA of the CDR3: TGTGCCAGCAGCTTAGACAGGGCTGAAGCTTTCTTT. It translates to CASSLDRAEAFF.

The rearrangement joins TRBV9 to TRBJ1-4; 8 bases are shared with TRBD1. The junction had 7 bases not matched to a gene; V was cut back by 4 bases and J by 5 bases. Germline V CDR1 and CDR2: SGDLS, YYNGEE. This CDR3 has 15 residues. For the CDR3, the DNA is TGTGCCAGCAGCCACGGACAGGGAGGGAATGAAAAACTGTTTTTT. It translates to CASSHGQGGNEKLFF. The full variable domain, completed using reference TRBV9 and TRBJ1-4, is DSGVTQTPKHLITATGQRVTLRCSPRSGDLSVYWYQQSLDQGLQFLIQYYNGEERAKGNILERFSAQQFPDLHSELNLSSLELGDSALYFCASSHGQGGNEKLFFGSGTQLSVL.

CDR3 region: CASSIRQVGTEAFF. The CDR3 DNA follows: TGTGCCAGCAGCATACGACAGGTCGGGACTGAAGCTTTCTTT. This chain links TRBV14 with TRBJ1-1; weak D call: TRBD1 (6 bases). CDR3 length: 14 amino acids. V was cut by 5 bases and J by 5 bases, with 15 bases left in between. In germline, CDR1 is SGHDN, CDR2 FVKESK.

This chain links TRBV5-1 with TRBJ2-5, with 9 bases fitting TRBD2. CDR1 and CDR2 (germline): SGHRS, YFSETQ. V was pared by 4 bases and J by 5 bases, with 6 bases of the junction left unmatched. The length of the CDR3 is 14 residues. The CDR3 sequence: CASSPREGRETQYF. CDR3 coding DNA: TGCGCCAGCAGCCCGCGGGAGGGCCGTGAGACCCAGTACTTC.